The source of this T cell receptor beta chain is a study of CD8 T cells in ankylosing spondylitis. Scientists made TCR beta libraries using quantitative 5'-RACE with molecular barcodes. MiXCR, run by TCRdb on the 5' RACE reads, gives a single entry per CDR3 protein. The sample has 250,000 or so distinct CDR3 sequences; more than 15% are singletons. This clonotype was counted between two and nine times. What it recognizes is unknown. The study's findings and limits: Enrichment of disease-linked clones was reportedly significant in matched ankylosing spondylitis synovial fluid. Previous work reported some of these motif variants in the synovial fluid and blood of reactive arthritis.

The CDR3 is 16 residues long. Per germline, CDR1 SGHTA and CDR2 FQGNSA. V lost 0 bases to trimming and J lost 0 bases, with 10 bases between them. This sequence joins TRBV7-2 and TRBJ2-3; D gene uncertain. The sample consisted of blood, either unsorted or a sorted T cell fraction (not recorded which). The sequence derives from a male donor with ankylosing spondylitis or in good health (not recorded which). CDR3 DNA sequence: TGTGCCAGCAGCTTAGCGGAACCAGCTAGCACAGATACGCAGTATTTT. Its protein is CASSLAEPASTDTQYF.